These 8 T cell receptor beta chains originate from one sample sequenced in a study of T cells in Graves' hyperthyroidism and ophthalmopathy. Amplified TCR beta CDR3 regions derived from RNA transcripts. TCR CDR3 underwent first-round RT-PCR with the HTBI primer set. TCRdb itself ran the multiplex PCR reads through MiXCR, one entry per CDR3 protein. The sample holds 350,000 or so distinct CDR3 sequences, 15% to 20% seen once. Input material: blood. These receptors were taken from a woman in her thirties or forties with Graves' ophthalmopathy.

This clonotype was detected ten times or more. The chain combines TRBV19 with TRBJ1-1, with D possibly TRBD1 on 5 matching bases. The CDR3 length is 13 residues. The germline V gene has CDR1 LNHDA and CDR2 SQIVND (reference sequence). Trimming took 11 bases from V and 5 from J, leaving 18 bases between them. The CDR3: CASHRGGRTEAFF. The CDR3 DNA reads as TGTGCCTCACATCGCGGGGGGAGGACTGAAGCTTTCTTT.

This clonotype was observed many times. The chain uses TRBV27 and TRBJ2-7; D may be TRBD2 (5 bases). V was shortened by 2 bases and J by 6 bases, with 14 bases between the two germline ends. Germline CDR1 reads MNHEY; CDR2 reads SMNVEV (reference sequence). The CDR3 runs to 14 residues. CDR3 residues: CASSLGRGLSEQYF. The CDR3 DNA reads TGTGCCAGCAGTTTAGGACGGGGTTTGTCCGAGCAGTACTTC.

This clonotype came up a few times. The chain employs TRBV18 and TRBJ1-1; D gene uncertain. CDR3 size: 17 residues. Trimming stripped 2 bases from V and 2 bases from J, with 18 bases between. Germline CDR1 KGHSH, CDR2 LQKENI. The CDR3 protein is CASSPGPGIWGNTEAFF. In nucleotides, the CDR3 is TGTGCCAGCTCACCAGGCCCCGGGATCTGGGGAAACACTGAAGCTTTCTTT.

The chain's CDR3 is CASRQQGNYGYTF. The DNA of the CDR3 is TGTGCCAGCAGGCAACAGGGGAACTATGGCTACACCTTC. The V call is TRBV6-1, the J call TRBJ1-2, with 7 bases lining up with TRBD1. CDR3 length: 13 residues. The ends lost 6 bases at V and 2 bases at J; junction bases unmatched: 3. The germline gives CDR1 MNHNS, CDR2 SASEGT.

This clonotype was observed many times. The chain joins TRBV15 to TRBJ2-7; 7 bases are shared with TRBD1. The CDR3 is 15 residues long. With 0 bases clipped from V and 4 bases from J, the junction kept 6 bases outside the gene matches. The germline gives CDR1 LNHNV, CDR2 YYDKDF (reference sequence). CDR3 nucleotide sequence: TGTGCCACCAGCAGAGATCTCGGGACAGCATACGAGCAGTACTTC. Residues: CATSRDLGTAYEQYF.

This clonotype was seen many times. The chain's CDR3 is CASTGTPKVTEAFF. The CDR3 region has the DNA TGTGCCAGCACCGGGACACCCAAAGTCACTGAAGCTTTCTTT. V is TRBV6-2 or TRBV6-3 and J is TRBJ1-1; maybe TRBD1 (6 bases). There are 14 residues in the CDR3. Germline-derived CDR1 and CDR2 are MNHEY and SVGEGT. V lost 7 bases to trimming and J lost 4 bases, with 16 bases between them.

This clonotype was seen repeatedly, ten times or more. V and J are TRBV11-2 and TRBJ2-2; D is perhaps TRBD2 (5 bases). This CDR3 comprises 16 residues. Trimming took off 3 bases at V and 0 bases at J, with 11 bases between the two ends. The germline CDR1 and CDR2 sequences are SGHAT and FQNNGV. CDR3 loop: CASSFLGGPNTGELFF. DNA of the CDR3: TGTGCCAGCAGCTTCTTAGGAGGTCCGAACACCGGGGAGCTGTTTTTT.

This clonotype was found many times. This chain joins TRBV20-1 and TRBJ2-2; 13 nucleotides match TRBD2. This CDR3 region has 15 residues. Germline CDR1 DFQATT, CDR2 SNEGSKA (reference sequence). Trimming cost V 6 bases and J 7 bases; bases outside gene matches: 8. The CDR3 DNA reads as TGCAGTGCCAGGACTAGCGGGAGTTATTTCGGGGAGCTGTTTTTT. Translating gives CSARTSGSYFGELFF.